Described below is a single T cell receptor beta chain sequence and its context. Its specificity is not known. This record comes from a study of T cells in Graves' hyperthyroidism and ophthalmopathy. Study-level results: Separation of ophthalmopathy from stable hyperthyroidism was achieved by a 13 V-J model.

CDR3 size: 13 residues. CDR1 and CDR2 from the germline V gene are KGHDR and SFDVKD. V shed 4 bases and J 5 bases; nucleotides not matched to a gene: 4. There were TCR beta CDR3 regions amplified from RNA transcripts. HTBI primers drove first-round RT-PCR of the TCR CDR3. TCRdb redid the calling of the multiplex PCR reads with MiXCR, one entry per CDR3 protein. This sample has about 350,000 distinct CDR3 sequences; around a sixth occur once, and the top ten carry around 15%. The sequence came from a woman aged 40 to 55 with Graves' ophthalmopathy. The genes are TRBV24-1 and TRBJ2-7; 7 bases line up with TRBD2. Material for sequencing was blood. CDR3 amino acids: CATSDAGVNEQYF. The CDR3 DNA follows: TGTGCCACCAGTGACGCGGGAGTCAACGAGCAGTACTTC.